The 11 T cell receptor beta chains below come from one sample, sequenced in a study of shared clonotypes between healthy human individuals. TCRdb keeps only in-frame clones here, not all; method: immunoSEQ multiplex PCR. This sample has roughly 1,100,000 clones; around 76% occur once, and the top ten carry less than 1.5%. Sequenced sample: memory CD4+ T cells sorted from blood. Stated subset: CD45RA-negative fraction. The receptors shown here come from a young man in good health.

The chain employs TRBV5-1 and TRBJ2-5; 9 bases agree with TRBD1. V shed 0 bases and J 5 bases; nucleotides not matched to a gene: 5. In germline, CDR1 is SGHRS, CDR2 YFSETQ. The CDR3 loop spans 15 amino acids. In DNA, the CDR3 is TGCGCCAGCAGCTTGGGCCACAGGGGGCCGGAGACCCAGTACTTC. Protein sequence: CASSLGHRGPETQYF.

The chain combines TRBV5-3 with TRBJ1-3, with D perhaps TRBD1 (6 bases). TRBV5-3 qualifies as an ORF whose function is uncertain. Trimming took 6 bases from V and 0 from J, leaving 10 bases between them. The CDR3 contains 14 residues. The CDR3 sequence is CARTTQGSGNTIYF. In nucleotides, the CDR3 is TGTGCCAGAACCACACAGGGCTCTGGAAACACCATATATTTT.

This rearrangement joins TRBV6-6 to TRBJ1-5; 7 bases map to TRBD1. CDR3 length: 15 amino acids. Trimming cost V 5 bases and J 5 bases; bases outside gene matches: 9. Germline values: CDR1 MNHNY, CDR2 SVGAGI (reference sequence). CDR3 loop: CASSRQGGKDQPQHF. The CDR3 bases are TGTGCCAGCAGTCGACAGGGAGGAAAGGATCAGCCCCAGCATTTT.

In DNA, the CDR3 is TGTGCCAGTCAGGACAGTAGCAATTCACCCCTCCACTTT. Translation: CASQDSSNSPLHF. V gene TRBV19 combines with J gene TRBJ1-6, with D maybe TRBD1 (6 bases). There are 13 residues in the CDR3. V lost 8 bases, J lost 7 bases, and 12 bases lay in between. The V gene's germline CDR1 is LNHDA and CDR2 SQIVND (reference sequence).

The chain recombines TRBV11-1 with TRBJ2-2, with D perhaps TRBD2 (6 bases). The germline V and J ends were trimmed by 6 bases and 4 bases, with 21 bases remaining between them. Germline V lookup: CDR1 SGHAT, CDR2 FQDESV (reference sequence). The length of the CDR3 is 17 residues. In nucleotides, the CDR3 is TGTGCCAGCAGAGCTTTTGGAGGGACCCTCGGCACCGGGGAGCTGTTTTTT. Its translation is CASRAFGGTLGTGELFF.

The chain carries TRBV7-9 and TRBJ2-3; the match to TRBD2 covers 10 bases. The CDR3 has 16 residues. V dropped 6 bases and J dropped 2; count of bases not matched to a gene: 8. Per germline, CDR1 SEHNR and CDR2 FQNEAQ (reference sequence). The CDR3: CASRRTTSGNTDTQYF. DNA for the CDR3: TGTGCCAGCAGACGCACAACTAGCGGGAACACAGATACGCAGTATTTT.

The CDR3 DNA is TGTGCCAGCAGCCTTGGGACTAGCGCCGCCGGAGAGCAGTTCTTC. Its translation is CASSLGTSAAGEQFF. J is TRBJ2-1 and V is TRBV2; TRBD2 agrees at 10 bases. CDR1 is SNHLY and CDR2 is FYNNEI in the germline V gene. This CDR3 is built from 15 residues. With V trimmed by 6 bases and J by 10 bases, 12 bases remained unmatched.

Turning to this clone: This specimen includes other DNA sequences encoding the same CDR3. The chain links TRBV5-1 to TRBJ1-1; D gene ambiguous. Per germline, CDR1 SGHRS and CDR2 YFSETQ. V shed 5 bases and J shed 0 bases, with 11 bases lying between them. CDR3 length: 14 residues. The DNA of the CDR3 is TGCGCCAGCAGTAGCCAAGGGATGAACACTGAAGCTTTCTTT. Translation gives CASSSQGMNTEAFF.

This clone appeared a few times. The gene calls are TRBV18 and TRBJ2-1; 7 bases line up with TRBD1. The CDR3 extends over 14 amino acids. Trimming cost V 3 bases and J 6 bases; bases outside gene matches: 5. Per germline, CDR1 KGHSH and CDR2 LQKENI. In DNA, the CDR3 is TGTGCCAGCTCACCCGGGACAGCTACCAATGAGCAGTTCTTC. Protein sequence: CASSPGTATNEQFF.

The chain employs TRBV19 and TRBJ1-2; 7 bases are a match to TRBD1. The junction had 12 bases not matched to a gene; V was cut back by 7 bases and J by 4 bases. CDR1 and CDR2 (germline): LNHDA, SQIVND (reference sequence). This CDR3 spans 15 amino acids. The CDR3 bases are TGTGCCAGTAAAAGGAGGGAGGGGGCGATCTATGGCTACACCTTC. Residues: CASKRREGAIYGYTF.

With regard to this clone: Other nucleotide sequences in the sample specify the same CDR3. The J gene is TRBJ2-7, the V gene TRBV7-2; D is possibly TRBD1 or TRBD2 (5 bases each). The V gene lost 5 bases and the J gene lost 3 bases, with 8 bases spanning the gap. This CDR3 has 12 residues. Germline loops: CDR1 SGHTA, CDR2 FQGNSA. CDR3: CASSTGLYEQYF. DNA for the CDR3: TGTGCCAGCAGCACGGGGCTCTACGAGCAGTACTTC.